This T cell receptor beta chain is drawn from a study of cytomegalovirus exposure and HLA in healthy donors. Study conclusions and caveats: A highly shared variant cluster was judged a likely technical artifact.

A word on this clone: The antigen is undetermined.

V lost 7 bases, J lost 4 bases, and 5 bases stayed unmatched. Per germline, CDR1 SQVTM and CDR2 ANQGSEA. The CDR3 consists of 13 residues. 60 Vbeta and 13 Jbeta primers were used in PCR. Generated by immunoSEQ multiplex PCR, the TCRdb table keeps only in-frame clones and is missing some. The repertoire holds around 150,000 clones, with approximately 70% as singletons. The genes are TRBV29-1 and TRBJ1-5; 9 bases align to TRBD1. The specimen was PBMCs. The receptor was derived from a man aged 35 to 55 in good health and CMV-seropositive. CDR3 nucleotides: TGCAGCGCCGTTGGGACAGGGAATCAGCCCCAGCATTTT. This translates into CSAVGTGNQPQHF.